This T cell receptor (beta chain) is drawn from a study of spatial heterogeneity in lung cancer. As for the study in general: Matched bulk RNA-seq gave a T cell module score that correlated strongly with tumor-region TCR transcript counts. Study conclusions and caveats: Counts that tracked tumor mutation counts were those of expanded intratumoral alpha and beta TCRs.

This sample's time point: sample taken at primary tumor resection. Samples were obtained from around 72 donors, all untreated early-stage non-small cell lung cancer patients. TCRs were sequenced from unsorted whole RNA of tumor, nontumor lung or PBMC. The CDR3 totals 14 residues. Trimming took 6 bases from V and 4 from J, leaving 15 bases between them. TCRdb re-called the 5' RACE reads with MiXCR, one entry per CDR3 protein. The table includes approximately 4,900 distinct CDR3 sequences, under 15% detected once. A note on this clonotype: Its antigen is unknown.

Sequencing was performed on lung tumor tissue, taken at surgery. The rearrangement joins TRBV12-3 or TRBV12-4 to TRBJ2-5; D assignment may be TRBD1 or TRBD2 (5 bases each). The receptor was derived from a female donor with early-stage non-small cell lung cancer. CDR3 DNA sequence: TGTGCCAGCAGAGCAACCCGGGACGGAGAGACCCAGTACTTC. Its translation: CASRATRDGETQYF.